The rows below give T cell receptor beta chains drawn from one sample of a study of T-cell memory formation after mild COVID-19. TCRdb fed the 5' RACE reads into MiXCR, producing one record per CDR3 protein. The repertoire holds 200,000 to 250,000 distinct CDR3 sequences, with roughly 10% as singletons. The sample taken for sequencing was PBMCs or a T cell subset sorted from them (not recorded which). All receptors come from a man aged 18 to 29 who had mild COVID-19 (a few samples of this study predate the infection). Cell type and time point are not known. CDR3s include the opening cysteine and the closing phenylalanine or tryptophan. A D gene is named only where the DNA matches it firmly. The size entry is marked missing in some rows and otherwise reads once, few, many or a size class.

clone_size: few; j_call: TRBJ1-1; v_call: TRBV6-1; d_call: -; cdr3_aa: CASSEQGYWVSTEAFF; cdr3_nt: TGTGCCAGCAGTGAACAGGGTTATTGGGTTTCCACTGAAGCTTTCTTT
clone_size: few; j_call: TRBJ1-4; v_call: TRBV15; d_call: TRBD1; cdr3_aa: CATSRDPRTGEKLFF; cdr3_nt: TGTGCCACCAGCAGAGATCCCCGGACAGGTGAAAAACTGTTTTTT
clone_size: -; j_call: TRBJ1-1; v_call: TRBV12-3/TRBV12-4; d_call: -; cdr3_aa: CASTLAGGDTEAFF; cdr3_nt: TGTGCCAGCACCCTCGCGGGTGGGGACACTGAAGCTTTCTTT
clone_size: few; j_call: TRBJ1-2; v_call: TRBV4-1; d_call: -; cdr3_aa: CASSLGPNSVYGYTF; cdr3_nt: TGCGCCAGCAGCCTTGGACCAAACTCAGTCTATGGCTACACCTTC
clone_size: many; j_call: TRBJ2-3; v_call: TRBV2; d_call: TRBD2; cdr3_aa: CASKRLAGNTDTQYF; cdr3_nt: TGTGCCAGCAAACGACTAGCGGGGAACACAGATACGCAGTATTTT
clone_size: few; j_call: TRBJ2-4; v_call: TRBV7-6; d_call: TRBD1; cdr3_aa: CASSSRPGTGDPIKNIQYF; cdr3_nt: TGTGCCAGCAGCTCACGTCCCGGGACAGGGGACCCTATCAAAAACATTCAGTACTTC
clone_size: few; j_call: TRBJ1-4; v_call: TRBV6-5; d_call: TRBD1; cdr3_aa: CASSYSDRTLQLFF; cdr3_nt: TGTGCCAGCAGTTACTCGGACAGGACTCTCCAACTGTTTTTT
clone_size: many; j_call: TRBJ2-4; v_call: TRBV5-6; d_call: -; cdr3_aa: CASSPWGVTNIQYF; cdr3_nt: TGTGCCAGCAGCCCATGGGGGGTTACAAACATTCAGTACTTC
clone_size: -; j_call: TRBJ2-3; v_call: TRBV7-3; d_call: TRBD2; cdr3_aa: CASSIGTSGGWLDTQYF; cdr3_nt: TGTGCCAGCAGCATCGGGACTAGCGGGGGTTGGCTAGATACGCAGTATTTT
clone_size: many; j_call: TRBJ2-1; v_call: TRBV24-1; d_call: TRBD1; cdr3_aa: CATSGETGGYNEQFF; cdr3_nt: TGTGCCACCAGTGGAGAAACAGGGGGTTACAATGAGCAGTTCTTC
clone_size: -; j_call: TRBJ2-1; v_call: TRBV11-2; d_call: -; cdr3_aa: CASSPTSRGNEQFF; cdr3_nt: TGTGCCAGCAGCCCCACCTCCCGGGGGAATGAGCAGTTCTTC
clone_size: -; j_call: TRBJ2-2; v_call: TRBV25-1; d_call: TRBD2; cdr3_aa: CASKHRGDTGELFF; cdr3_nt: TGTGCCAGCAAACACCGGGGGGACACCGGGGAGCTGTTTTTT
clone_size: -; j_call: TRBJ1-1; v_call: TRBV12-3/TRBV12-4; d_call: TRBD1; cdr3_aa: CASTGTGVSEAFF; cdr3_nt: TGTGCCAGCACCGGGACAGGGGTCTCCGAAGCTTTCTTT
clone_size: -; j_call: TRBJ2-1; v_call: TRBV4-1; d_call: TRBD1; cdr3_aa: CASRGTGEGNEQFF; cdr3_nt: TGCGCCAGCCGCGGGACAGGGGAAGGAAATGAGCAGTTCTTC
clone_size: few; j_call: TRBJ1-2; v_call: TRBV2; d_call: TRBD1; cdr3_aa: CASRTTGDGYTF; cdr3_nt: TGTGCCAGCAGGACCACAGGGGATGGCTACACCTTC
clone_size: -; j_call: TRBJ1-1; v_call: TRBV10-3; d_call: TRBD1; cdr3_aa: CAIRDSGTDTEAFF; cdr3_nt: TGTGCCATCAGAGACTCCGGGACAGACACTGAAGCTTTCTTT
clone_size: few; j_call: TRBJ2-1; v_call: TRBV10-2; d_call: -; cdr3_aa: CASRPHGGVNEQFF; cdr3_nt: TGCGCCAGCAGGCCCCACGGCGGGGTCAATGAGCAGTTCTTC
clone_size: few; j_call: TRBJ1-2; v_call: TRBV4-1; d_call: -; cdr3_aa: CASTGSYVRYTF; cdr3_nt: TGCGCCAGCACAGGGTCTTACGTGCGCTACACCTTC
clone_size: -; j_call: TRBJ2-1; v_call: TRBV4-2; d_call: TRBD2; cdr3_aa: CASSQDPLAGSPYNEQFF; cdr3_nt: TGTGCCAGCAGCCAAGATCCTCTAGCGGGCAGCCCCTACAATGAGCAGTTCTTC
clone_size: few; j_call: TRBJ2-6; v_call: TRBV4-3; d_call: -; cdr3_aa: CASSQDSHSGANVLTF; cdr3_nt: TGCGCCAGCAGCCAAGACAGCCACTCTGGGGCCAACGTCCTGACTTTC
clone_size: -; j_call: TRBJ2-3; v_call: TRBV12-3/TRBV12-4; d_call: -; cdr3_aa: CASSFIGRARDTQYF; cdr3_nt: TGTGCCAGCAGTTTCATCGGGCGGGCCAGGGATACGCAGTATTTT
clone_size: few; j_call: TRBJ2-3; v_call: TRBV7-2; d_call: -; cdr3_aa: CASSLGGDVDTQYF; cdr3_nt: TGTGCCAGCAGCTTAGGGGGGGACGTGGATACGCAGTATTTT
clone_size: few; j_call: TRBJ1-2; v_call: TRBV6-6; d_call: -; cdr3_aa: CASSYSYRDDYGYTF; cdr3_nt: TGTGCCAGCAGTTACTCGTACAGGGATGACTATGGCTACACCTTC
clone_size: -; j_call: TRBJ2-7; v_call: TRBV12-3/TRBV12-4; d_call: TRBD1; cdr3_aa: CASSQRQGSDEQYF; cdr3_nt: TGTGCCAGCAGTCAGAGACAGGGGAGCGACGAGCAGTACTTC
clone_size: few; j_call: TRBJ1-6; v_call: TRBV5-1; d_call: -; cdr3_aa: CASSLAGTGYSPLHF; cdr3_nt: TGCGCCAGCAGCTTGGCCGGAACAGGTTATTCACCCCTCCACTTT